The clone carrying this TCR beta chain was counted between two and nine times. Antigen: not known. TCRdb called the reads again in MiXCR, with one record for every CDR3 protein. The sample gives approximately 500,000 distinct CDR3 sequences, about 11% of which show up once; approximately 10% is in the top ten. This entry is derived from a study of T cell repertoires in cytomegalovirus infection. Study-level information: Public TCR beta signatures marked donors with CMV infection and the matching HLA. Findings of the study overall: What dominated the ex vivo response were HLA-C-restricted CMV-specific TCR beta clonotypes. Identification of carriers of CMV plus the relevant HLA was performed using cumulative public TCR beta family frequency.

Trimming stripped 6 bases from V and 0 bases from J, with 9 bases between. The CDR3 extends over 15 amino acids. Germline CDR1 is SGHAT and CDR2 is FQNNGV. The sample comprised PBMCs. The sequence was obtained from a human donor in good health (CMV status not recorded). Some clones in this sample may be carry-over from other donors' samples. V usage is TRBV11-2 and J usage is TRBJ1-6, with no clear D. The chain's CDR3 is CASRQWSSYNSPLHF. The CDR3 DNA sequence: TGTGCCAGCAGGCAATGGAGCTCCTATAATTCACCCCTCCACTTT.